What follows are 8 T cell receptor beta chains derived from one specimen sequenced in a study of cytomegalovirus exposure and HLA in healthy donors. Here immunoSEQ multiplex PCR was the method, and the copy in TCRdb shows in-frame clones only, minus some. The profile shows about 130,000 clones, 88% of them singletons. Sequencing was done on a sample of PBMCs. The receptors were sampled from a man aged 30 to 45 in good health and CMV-seronegative.

This clone has a single count. V usage is TRBV11-2 and J usage is TRBJ2-3, with D uncertain. V lost 1 base and J lost 2, with 7 bases in between. The CDR3 sequence is 14 residues long. Per germline, CDR1 SGHAT and CDR2 FQNNGV. The CDR3 coding sequence is TGTGCCAGCAGCTTAGTGGCTGTCACAGATACGCAGTATTTT. It codes for CASSLVAVTDTQYF.

This chain joins TRBV2 and TRBJ1-5, with 11 positions matching TRBD1. Germline V lookup: CDR1 SNHLY, CDR2 FYNNEI. The CDR3 is 15 amino acids. The J segment lost 7 bases and the V segment lost 4 bases, leaving 6 bases of the junction unmatched. Written as DNA, the CDR3 is TGTGCCAGCAGTGGGACAGGGGGCGCCTTGCAGCCCCAGCATTTT. It specifies CASSGTGGALQPQHF.

This chain connects TRBV2 to TRBJ2-7, with a weak D call TRBD2 (6 bases). Germline values: CDR1 SNHLY, CDR2 FYNNEI. Trimming left V 7 bases short and J 0 bases short, with 13 bases between. This CDR3 has 14 amino acids. CDR3 protein: CASTGTFVSYEQYF. The DNA of the CDR3 is TGTGCCAGCACCGGGACTTTCGTCTCCTACGAGCAGTACTTC. The whole variable domain, filled in from reference TRBV2 and TRBJ2-7, reads EPEVTQTPSHQVTQMGQEVILRCVPISNHLYFYWYRQILGQKVEFLVSFYNNEISEKSEIFDDQFSVERPDGSNFTLKIRSTKLEDSAMYFCASTGTFVSYEQYFGPGTRLTVT.

This sequence joins TRBV10-1 and TRBJ2-7; 8 bases map to TRBD2. V shed 6 bases and J 6 bases; nucleotides not matched to a gene: 7. Germline CDR1 reads WNHNN; CDR2 reads SYGVQD (reference sequence). CDR3 length equals 13 residues. The DNA for the CDR3 is TGCGCCAGCAGAGACTTTGGGACTAGCGAGCAGTACTTC. Protein: CASRDFGTSEQYF.

The sample holds a few counts of this clone. This sequence joins TRBV7-2 and TRBJ2-1; TRBD2 matches 10 bases. The CDR3 length is 16 residues. V gave up 1 base and J gave up 16 bases; unmatched junction bases: 16. CDR1 is SGHTA, CDR2 FQGNSA, per germline. CDR3 bases: TGTGCCAGCAGCTTAGGGCTAGCGGGAGCACGAGGGAATTTCTTCTTC. As protein: CASSLGLAGARGNFFF.

This rearrangement joins TRBV5-1 to TRBJ2-3; 8 positions match TRBD1. The trim removed 3 bases at V and 4 bases at J, leaving 4 bases unmatched. Per germline, CDR1 SGHRS and CDR2 YFSETQ. This CDR3 has 14 residues. The DNA for the CDR3 is TGCGCCAGCAGCTCGGGACAGGTCTCAGATACGCAGTATTTT. Amino acid sequence: CASSSGQVSDTQYF.

This chain connects TRBV27 to TRBJ2-1, with a weak D call TRBD1 (5 bases). The CDR3 runs to 12 residues. Trimming took off 5 bases at V and 10 bases at J, with 12 bases between the two ends. Germline loops: CDR1 MNHEY, CDR2 SMNVEV (reference sequence). CDR3 amino acids: CASSLRGGEQFF. Here the CDR3 DNA reads TGTGCCAGCAGTCTTAGGGGTGGGGAGCAGTTCTTC.

The chain uses TRBV11-2 and TRBJ2-6, with D tentatively TRBD1 (6 bases). The V gene's germline CDR1 is SGHAT and CDR2 FQNNGV. V lost 6 bases and J 0 bases, leaving 9 bases between the germline ends. The CDR3 loop spans 15 amino acids. CDR3 region: CASRETGSGANVLTF. CDR3 sequence (DNA): TGTGCCAGCAGGGAGACAGGCTCTGGGGCCAACGTCCTGACTTTC.